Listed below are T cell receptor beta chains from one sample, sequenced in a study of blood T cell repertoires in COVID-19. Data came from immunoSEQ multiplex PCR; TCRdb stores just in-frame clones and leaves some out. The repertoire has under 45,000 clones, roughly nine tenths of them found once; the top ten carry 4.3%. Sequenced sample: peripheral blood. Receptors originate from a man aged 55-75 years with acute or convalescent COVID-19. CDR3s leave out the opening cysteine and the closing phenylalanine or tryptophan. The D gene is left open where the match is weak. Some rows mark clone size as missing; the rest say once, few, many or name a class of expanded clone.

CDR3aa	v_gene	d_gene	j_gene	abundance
ASRTEGEETQY	TRBV10-2	-	TRBJ2-5	-
ASGLKAATGELF	TRBV12-5	-	TRBJ2-2	-
ASRGAPGPDTQY	TRBV2	-	TRBJ2-3	-
ASSQVRWVGEGSPLH	TRBV3-1/TRBV3-2	-	TRBJ1-6	-
ASSIPGQRYGYT	TRBV28	-	TRBJ1-2	-
ASRDRARDTEAF	TRBV11-2	TRBD1	TRBJ1-1	-
ASSSVDYNSPLH	TRBV7-4	-	TRBJ1-6	-
ASSLGQGMETQY	TRBV5-1	TRBD1	TRBJ2-5	-
ASMSLFGETQY	TRBV6-6	-	TRBJ2-5	-
ASSVELGVAAGELF	TRBV9	-	TRBJ2-2	-
ASSLEAGRSNQPQH	TRBV27	-	TRBJ1-5	-
ASSPQGNQPQH	TRBV18	-	TRBJ1-5	-
ASSQGLENHNEQF	TRBV4-1	-	TRBJ2-1	once
ASTEMSSYNEQF	TRBV5-1	-	TRBJ2-1	-
ASSLDAGNQPQH	TRBV5-1	-	TRBJ1-5	-
ASSQDVSGKYYGYT	TRBV4-3	-	TRBJ1-2	-
ASSVTGGEHYEQY	TRBV5-1	TRBD1	TRBJ2-7	-
ASAAGVTNEQY	TRBV19	-	TRBJ2-7	-
ASSQGTSGGLLGDEQF	TRBV4-2	TRBD2	TRBJ2-1	-
ATSANRDNQPQH	TRBV15	-	TRBJ1-5	-
ASTQSGGRRPF	TRBV28	TRBD1	TRBJ1-1	few